The present T cell receptor beta chain was sequenced within a study of tumor and adjacent non-tumor tissue in lung cancer (dated by TCRdb to between 2017 and 2018). Notes on the research overall: Of the cohort, roughly 12 patients had adenocarcinoma, 2 had squamous cell carcinoma and 1 had small cell lung cancer. Among the roughly 15 patients, ages ranged from roughly 30 to 76 years, approximately ten were men and 5 were women, and disease was TNM stage I to III. Sequencing generated a total of more than 95,000,000 productive TCRbeta reads, averaging around 4.2 million reads per sample. The study compared bulk TCRbeta repertoires from lung tumor tissue and matched distant non-tumor lung tissue of some 15 lung cancer patients. TCRbeta CDR3 sequencing was performed on fewer than 35 paired specimens, with one tumor sample and one normal lung sample collected per patient.

The germline V gene provides CDR1 SGHNT and CDR2 YENEEA. From cysteine to phenylalanine, the CDR3 is 12 amino acids long. Only the CDR3 part of the read is kept: 36 bases, read in frame from the first base. With regard to this clonotype: Its antigen is currently not known. Germline and junction disagree at one end, which may indicate a read error.

The library was made by multiplex PCR. The data were produced on an Illumina HiSeq 2500. Following protocols modified from ARM-PCR, the researchers constructed TCRbeta libraries through three rounds of nested PCR with primers (Table S4). Before sequencing, PCR products of 200-500 bp were cut from the gel and purified using the QIAquick gel extraction kit. In the authors' own workflow: Reads were cleaned using Trimmomatic, were merged into complete CDR3 sequences using FLASH, and were assigned to V(D)J germline segments using MiTCR. Clonal diversity was computed as the inverse Simpson's index with VDJtools. In-frame sequences without a premature stop codon were defined as productive reads. TCRdb reanalyzed the raw reads on its own, using fastp at Q25 for trimming and MiXCR for clone calling, and kept in-frame beta chains. Under each unique CDR3 protein, matching rows form one entry showing the most common genes and DNA. The V and J calls, along with clone size, are taken from TCRdb and not from the paper's own processing. This sample lists around 80,000 distinct CDR3 sequences; 80% to 90% were detected once. About half of the sample rests with the top ten.

RNA was extracted from bulk unsorted tissue and checked for quality with a NanoDrop ND-1000 and an Agilent 2100. The normal lung samples consisted of distant non-tumor tissue collected more than 3 cm from the tumor edge. Donors were newly diagnosed lung cancer patients admitted for thoracic surgery in China between August and November 2014, without prior chemotherapy. Patients who had received previous radiotherapy or chemotherapy, or who had another concurrent cancer, were excluded from the study. Pieces of surgical tissue measuring about 1-2.1 cm3 were kept in RNAlater solution and held at -80 degrees C until needed. Findings and caveats that apply to the study as a whole: The cohort had only roughly 14 patients, and the authors noted that larger samples and more detailed clinical data are needed. Significantly higher TCR diversity was found in younger patients, and higher tumor TCR diversity was associated with shorter overall and disease-free survival. The top 100 clones made up a significantly larger cumulative share of the repertoire in normal lung than in tumor tissue. Significantly higher TCR diversity (inverse Simpson) was observed in tumor tissue than in normal lung tissue (approximately 430 vs 150, P = 0.0075, Mann-Whitney U test). Peripheral blood was not sequenced, so blood TCRbeta repertoires in these lung cancer patients were not examined. The sequencing platform is not named in the methods, and unique molecular identifiers are not mentioned.

The V gene is TRBV11-3 and the J gene is TRBJ2-6; the D gene assignment is ambiguous. Specimen: distant non-tumor lung tissue. This TCR came from a man between 60 and 75 years old with non-small cell lung cancer. The DNA sequence is as follows: TGTGCCATTGAGTCTGGAGCCAACGTCCTGACTTTT. The resulting protein is CAIESGANVLTF.